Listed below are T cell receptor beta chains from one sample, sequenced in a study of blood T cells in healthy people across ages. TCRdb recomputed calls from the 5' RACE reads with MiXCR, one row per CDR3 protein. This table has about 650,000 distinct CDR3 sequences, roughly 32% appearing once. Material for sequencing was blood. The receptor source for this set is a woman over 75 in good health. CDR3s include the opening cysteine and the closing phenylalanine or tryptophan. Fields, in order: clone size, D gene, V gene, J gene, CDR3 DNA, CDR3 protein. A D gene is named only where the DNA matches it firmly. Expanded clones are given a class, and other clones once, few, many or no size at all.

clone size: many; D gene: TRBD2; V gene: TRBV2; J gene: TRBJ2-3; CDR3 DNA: TGTGCCAGCGCCCTAGCGGGGGAATCAGATACGCAGTATTTT; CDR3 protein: CASALAGESDTQYF
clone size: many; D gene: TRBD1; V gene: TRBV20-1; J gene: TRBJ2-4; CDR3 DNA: TGCAGTGGGACAGGGGGCGCCATTGACATTCAGTACTTC; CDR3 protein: CSGTGGAIDIQYF
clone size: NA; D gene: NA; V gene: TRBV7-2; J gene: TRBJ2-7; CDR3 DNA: TGTGCCAGCAGCTTAGGTCCGGGCGGGGAGCAGTACTTC; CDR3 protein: CASSLGPGGEQYF
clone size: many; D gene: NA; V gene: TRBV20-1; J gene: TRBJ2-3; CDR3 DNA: TGCAGTGCTAGGGTTCGGAACACAGATACGCAGTATTTT; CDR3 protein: CSARVRNTDTQYF
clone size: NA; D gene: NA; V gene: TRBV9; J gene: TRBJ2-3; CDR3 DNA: TGTGCCAGCAGCGTTGGGGGAGTGGTCGAGGATACGCAGTATTTT; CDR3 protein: CASSVGGVVEDTQYF
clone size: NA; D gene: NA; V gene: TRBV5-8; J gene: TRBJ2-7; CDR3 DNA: TGTGCCAGCAGCTTGGGAGGACAGACAGCCTACAATGAGCAGTACTTC; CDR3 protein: CASSLGGQTAYNEQYF
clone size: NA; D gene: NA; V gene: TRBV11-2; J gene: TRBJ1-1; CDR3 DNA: TGTGCCAGCAGCTTACCAGGGGCTGAAGCTTTCTTT; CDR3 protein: CASSLPGAEAFF
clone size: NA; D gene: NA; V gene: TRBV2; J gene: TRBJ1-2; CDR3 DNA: TGTGCCAGCAGTGAAGCCCTTCAGACAGTCCATGGCTACACCTTC; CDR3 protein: CASSEALQTVHGYTF
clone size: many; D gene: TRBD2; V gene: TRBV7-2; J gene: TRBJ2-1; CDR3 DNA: TGTGCCAGCAGCTTAGGGGGGACCGGGGAGGGGCAGTTCTTC; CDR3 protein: CASSLGGTGEGQFF
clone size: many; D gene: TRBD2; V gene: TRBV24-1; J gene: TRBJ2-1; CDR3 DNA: TGTGCCACCAGTGATGCCGGGACTAAGAGCGGCAATGAGCAGTTCTTC; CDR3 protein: CATSDAGTKSGNEQFF
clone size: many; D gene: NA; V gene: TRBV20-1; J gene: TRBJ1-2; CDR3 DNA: TGCAGTGCTAGAGGGGAACACTATGGCTACACCTTC; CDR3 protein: CSARGEHYGYTF
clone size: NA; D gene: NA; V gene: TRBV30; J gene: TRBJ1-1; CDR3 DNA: TGTGCCTGGAGTTTACCCGGGATATCCTACACTGAAGCTTTCTTT; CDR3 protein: CAWSLPGISYTEAFF
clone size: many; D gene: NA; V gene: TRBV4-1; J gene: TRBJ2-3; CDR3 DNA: TGCGCCAGCAGCCCAGACTGGACTACTACTAGCACAGATACGCAGTATTTT; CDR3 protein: CASSPDWTTTSTDTQYF
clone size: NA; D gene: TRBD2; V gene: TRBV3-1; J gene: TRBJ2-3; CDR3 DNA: TGTGCCAGCAGCCATATTAGCGGGGTGGGTCGAGATACGCAGTATTTT; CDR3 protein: CASSHISGVGRDTQYF
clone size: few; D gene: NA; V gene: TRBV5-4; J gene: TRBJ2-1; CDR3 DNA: TGTGCCAGCAGCTTGGACCAACGAGAGACCCAGTTCTTC; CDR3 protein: CASSLDQRETQFF
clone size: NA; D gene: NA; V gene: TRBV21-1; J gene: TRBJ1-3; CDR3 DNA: TGTGCCAGCAGCCCGCTGGGGGCCTTCAGCTCTGGAAACACCATATATTTT; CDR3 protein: CASSPLGAFSSGNTIYF
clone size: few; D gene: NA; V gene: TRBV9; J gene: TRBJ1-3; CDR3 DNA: TGTGCCAGCAGCGTTTCAGGGGCCGACCCTGGAAACACCATATATTTT; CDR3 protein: CASSVSGADPGNTIYF
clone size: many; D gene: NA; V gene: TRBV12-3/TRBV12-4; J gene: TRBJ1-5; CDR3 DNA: TGTGCCAGCAGTTTAGTGCCAGGGGCAAATCAGCCCCAGCATTTT; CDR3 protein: CASSLVPGANQPQHF
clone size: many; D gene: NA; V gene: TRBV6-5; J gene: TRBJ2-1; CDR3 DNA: TGTGCCAGCAGCCCAACACCTACGATTCACAATGAGCAGTTCTTC; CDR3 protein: CASSPTPTIHNEQFF
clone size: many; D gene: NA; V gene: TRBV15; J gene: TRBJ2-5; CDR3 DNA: TGTGCCACCAGCAGAGACCGAGCCCAAGAGACCCAGTACTTC; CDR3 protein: CATSRDRAQETQYF
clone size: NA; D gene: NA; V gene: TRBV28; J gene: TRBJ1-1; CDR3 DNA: TGTGCCAGCAGTCCCTCGGGTAGGTTGAACACTGAAGCTTTCTTT; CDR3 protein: CASSPSGRLNTEAFF
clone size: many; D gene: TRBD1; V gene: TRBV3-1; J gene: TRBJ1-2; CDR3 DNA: TGTGCCAGCAGATCCCCCGGGACAGCCTACTATGGCTACACCTTC; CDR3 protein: CASRSPGTAYYGYTF
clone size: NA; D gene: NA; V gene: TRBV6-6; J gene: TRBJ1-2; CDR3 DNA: TGTGCCAGCAGTTACCAGGGCCTAGCTAACTATGGCTACACCTTC; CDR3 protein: CASSYQGLANYGYTF
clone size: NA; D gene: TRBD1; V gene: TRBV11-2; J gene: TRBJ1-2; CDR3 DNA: TGTGCCAGCAGCCCACTCCAGGGGGCAAGACCCTATGGCTACACCTTC; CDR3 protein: CASSPLQGARPYGYTF
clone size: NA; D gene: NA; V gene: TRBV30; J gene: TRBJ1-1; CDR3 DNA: TGTGCCTGGAGTGTAAGGGTTACTGAAGCTTTCTTT; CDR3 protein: CAWSVRVTEAFF
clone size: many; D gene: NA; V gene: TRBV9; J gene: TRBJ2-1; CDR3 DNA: TGTGCCAGCAGCCCGGGACACGGCTCCTACAATGAGCAGTTCTTC; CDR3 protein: CASSPGHGSYNEQFF
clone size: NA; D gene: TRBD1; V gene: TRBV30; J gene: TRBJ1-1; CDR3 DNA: TGTGCCTGGAGTCCAGGACAGGAGGGGTACACTGAAGCTTTCTTT; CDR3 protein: CAWSPGQEGYTEAFF
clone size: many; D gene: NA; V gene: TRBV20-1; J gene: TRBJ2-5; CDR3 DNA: TGCAGTGCTAGAGATGGGGTCAAGGAGACCCAGTACTTC; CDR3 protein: CSARDGVKETQYF
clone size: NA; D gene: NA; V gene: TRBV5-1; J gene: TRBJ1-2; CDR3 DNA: TGCGCCAGCAGCTCCTGGATAGGGGCTAACTATGGCTACACCTTC; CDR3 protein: CASSSWIGANYGYTF
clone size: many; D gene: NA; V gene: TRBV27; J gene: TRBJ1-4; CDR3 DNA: TGTGCCAGCGGCCCTGCGGACAGCACTAATGAAAAACTGTTTTTT; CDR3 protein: CASGPADSTNEKLFF
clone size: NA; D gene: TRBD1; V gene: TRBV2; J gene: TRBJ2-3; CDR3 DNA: TGTGCCAGCCGGACAGGGAGCCCCACAGATACGCAGTATTTT; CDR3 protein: CASRTGSPTDTQYF
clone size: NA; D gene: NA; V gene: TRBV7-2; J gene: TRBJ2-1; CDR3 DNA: TGTGCCAGCAGTTACTCGACCCCATCAGTCCCCTACAATGAGCAGTTCTTC; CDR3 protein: CASSYSTPSVPYNEQFF
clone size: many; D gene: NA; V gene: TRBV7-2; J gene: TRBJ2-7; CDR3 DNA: TGTGCCAGCAGCACAACCGGGATAGGGAACTACGAGCAGTACTTC; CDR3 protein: CASSTTGIGNYEQYF
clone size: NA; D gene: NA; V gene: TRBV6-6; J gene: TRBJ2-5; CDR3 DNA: TGTGCCAGCAGCTTAGGACCGAGGGTCCAAGAGACCCAGTACTTC; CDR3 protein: CASSLGPRVQETQYF
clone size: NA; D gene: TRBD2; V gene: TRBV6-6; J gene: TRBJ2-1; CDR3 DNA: TGTGCCAGCAGACATAGCGGGGGGGCGATTGAGCAGTTCTTC; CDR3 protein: CASRHSGGAIEQFF
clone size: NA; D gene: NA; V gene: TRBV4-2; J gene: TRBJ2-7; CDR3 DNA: TGTGCCAGCAGTCGAGAAGGTCGGAGGGCAAAGGAGCAGTACTTC; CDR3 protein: CASSREGRRAKEQYF
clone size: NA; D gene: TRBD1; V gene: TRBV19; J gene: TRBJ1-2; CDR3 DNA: TGTGCCAGTAGCGGCAGGGGGCTTGGTGGCTACACCTTC; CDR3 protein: CASSGRGLGGYTF
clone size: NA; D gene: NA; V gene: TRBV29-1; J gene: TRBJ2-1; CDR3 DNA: TGCAGCGTTGCTCCTGAGCAGTTCTTC; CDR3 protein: CSVAPEQFF
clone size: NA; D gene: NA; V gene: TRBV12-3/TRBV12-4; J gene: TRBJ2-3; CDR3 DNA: TGTGCAAGGAGTTTAGATACGCAGTATTTT; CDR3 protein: CARSLDTQYF
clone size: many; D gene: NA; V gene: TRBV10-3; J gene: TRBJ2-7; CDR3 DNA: TGTGCCATCAGTGAGTCCTCGTACGGGAGCTCCTACGAGCAGTACTTC; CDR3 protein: CAISESSYGSSYEQYF
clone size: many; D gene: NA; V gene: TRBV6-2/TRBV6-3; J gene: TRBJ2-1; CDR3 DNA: TGTGCCAGCAGTTCCGGAGGAGGGGGGGATGAGCAGTTCTTC; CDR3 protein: CASSSGGGGDEQFF
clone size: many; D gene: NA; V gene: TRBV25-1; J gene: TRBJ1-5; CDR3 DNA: TGTGCCAGCCAGGGGTTCGGTAATCAGCCCCAGCATTTT; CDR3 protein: CASQGFGNQPQHF
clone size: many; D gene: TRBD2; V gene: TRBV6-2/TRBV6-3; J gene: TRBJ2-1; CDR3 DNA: TGTGCCAGCAGCAATAGCGGGCGGGCGTATTACAATGAGCAGTTCTTC; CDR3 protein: CASSNSGRAYYNEQFF
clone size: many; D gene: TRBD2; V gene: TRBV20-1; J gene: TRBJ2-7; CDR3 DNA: TGCAGTGCTAGCGGGGGGAGGGTCTCCTACGAGCAGTACTTC; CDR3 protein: CSASGGRVSYEQYF
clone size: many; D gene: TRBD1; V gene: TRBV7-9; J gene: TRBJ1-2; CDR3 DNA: TGTGCCAGCAGCCCCGGGACAGGGATCTATGGCTACACCTTC; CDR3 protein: CASSPGTGIYGYTF
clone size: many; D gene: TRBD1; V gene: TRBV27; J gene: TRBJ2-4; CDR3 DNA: TGTGCCAGCACCTCCTTTGGGACAGGGGGTTTTTCCAAAAACATTCAGTACTTC; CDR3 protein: CASTSFGTGGFSKNIQYF
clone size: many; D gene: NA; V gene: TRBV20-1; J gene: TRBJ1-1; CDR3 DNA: TGCAGTCCTCTTAGGTTGGGGACAACTAACTTCATGAACACTGAAGCTTTCTTT; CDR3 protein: CSPLRLGTTNFMNTEAFF